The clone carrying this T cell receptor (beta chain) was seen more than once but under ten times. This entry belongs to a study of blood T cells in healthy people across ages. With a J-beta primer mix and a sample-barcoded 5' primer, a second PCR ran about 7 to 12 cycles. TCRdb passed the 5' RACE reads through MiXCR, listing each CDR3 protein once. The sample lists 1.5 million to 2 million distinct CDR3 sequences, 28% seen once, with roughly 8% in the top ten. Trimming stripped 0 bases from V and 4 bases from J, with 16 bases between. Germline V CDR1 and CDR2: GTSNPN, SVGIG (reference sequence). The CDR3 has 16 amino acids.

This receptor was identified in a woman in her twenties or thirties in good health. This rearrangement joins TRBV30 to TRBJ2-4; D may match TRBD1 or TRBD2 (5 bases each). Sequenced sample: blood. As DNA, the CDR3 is TGTGCCTGGAGTGTACACGGGGCCAAACTGAAAAACATTCAGTACTTC. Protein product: CAWSVHGAKLKNIQYF. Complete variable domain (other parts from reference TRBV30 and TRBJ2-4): SQTIHQWPATLVQPVGSPLSLECTVEGTSNPNLYWYRQAAGRGLQLLFYSVGIGQISSEVPQNLSASRPQDRQFILSSKKLLLSDSGFYLCAWSVHGAKLKNIQYFGAGTRLSVL.